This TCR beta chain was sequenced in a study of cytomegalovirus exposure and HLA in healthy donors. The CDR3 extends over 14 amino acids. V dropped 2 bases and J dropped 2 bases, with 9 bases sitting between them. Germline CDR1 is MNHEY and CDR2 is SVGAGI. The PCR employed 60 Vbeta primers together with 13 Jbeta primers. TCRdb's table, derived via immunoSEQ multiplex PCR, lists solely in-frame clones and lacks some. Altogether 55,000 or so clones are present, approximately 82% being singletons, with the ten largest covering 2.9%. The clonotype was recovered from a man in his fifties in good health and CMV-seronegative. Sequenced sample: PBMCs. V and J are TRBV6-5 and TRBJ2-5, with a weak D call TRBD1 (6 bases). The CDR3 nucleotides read TGTGCCAGCAGTTACCGAGGGGGACAAGAGACCCAGTACTTC. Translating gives CASSYRGGQETQYF.